Below, 28 T cell receptor beta chains from the same sample are listed, as sequenced in a study of blood T cell repertoires in COVID-19. Only in-frame clones appear in the TCRdb table, and some are missing; sequencing was by immunoSEQ multiplex PCR. This table has over 65,000 clones, around 80% appearing once. The sequencing sample was made of peripheral blood. The receptors derive from a human donor in a cohort sampled during active COVID-19.

The V gene is TRBV20-1, the J gene TRBJ2-5; D remains unclear. Germline CDR1 reads DFQATT; CDR2 reads SNEGSKA (reference sequence). The CDR3 covers 10 residues. The CDR3 DNA follows: TGCAATGCCGCTAGGGAGACCCAGTACTTC. It is translated as CNAARETQYF.

CDR3 protein: CAISELGSYMNTEAFF. Here the CDR3 DNA reads TGTGCCATCAGTGAGCTCGGGTCTTACATGAACACTGAAGCTTTCTTT. V gene TRBV10-3 combines with J gene TRBJ1-1, with D uncertain. The germline V gene encodes CDR1 ENHRY and CDR2 SYGVKD. CDR3 length equals 16 residues. Trimming removed 2 bases at V and 0 bases at J, with 13 bases between.

This chain connects TRBV10-1 to TRBJ2-3; weak D call: TRBD2 (6 bases). Trimming took 5 bases from V and 4 from J, leaving 13 bases between them. Germline V gene lookup returns CDR1 WNHNN and CDR2 SYGVQD (reference sequence). The CDR3 sequence is 14 residues long. The DNA of the CDR3 is TGCGCCAGCAGTCGTAGCGGATTATCAGATACGCAGTATTTT. Its translation: CASSRSGLSDTQYF.

The rearrangement joins TRBV19 to TRBJ2-3; D may be TRBD1 (5 bases). Germline CDR1 LNHDA, CDR2 SQIVND (reference sequence). Trimming took 3 bases from V and 1 from J, leaving 11 bases between them. The CDR3 totals 15 residues. CDR3 coding DNA: TGTGCCAGTAGTATCGGTGGGGCCGGCACAGATACGCAGTATTTT. This codes for CASSIGGAGTDTQYF.

This chain links TRBV6-5 with TRBJ1-1; D gene uncertain. Germline V CDR1 and CDR2: MNHEY, SVGAGI. This CDR3 has 14 residues. V was shortened by 6 bases and J by 4 bases, with 15 bases between the two germline ends. In DNA, the CDR3 is TGTGCCAGCAGCCCCCTCTCGGGGAGCACTGAAGCTTTCTTT. This gives the protein CASSPLSGSTEAFF.

The chain has TRBV27 and TRBJ2-4; 8 bases align to TRBD1. The ends lost 4 bases at V and 3 bases at J; junction bases unmatched: 8. Germline V gene lookup returns CDR1 MNHEY and CDR2 SMNVEV (reference sequence). The CDR3 is made up of 16 amino acids. CDR3 loop: CASSSWTGLGKNIQYF. Written as DNA, the CDR3 is TGTGCCAGCAGTTCCTGGACAGGGCTCGGCAAAAACATTCAGTACTTC.

The chain is built from TRBV28 and TRBJ2-7, with TRBD2 matching 10 bases. Germline V CDR1 and CDR2: MDHEN, SYDVKM. This CDR3 has 15 residues. Germline trimming cut 5 bases from V and 5 bases from J; bases unmatched to any gene: 9. CDR3 DNA sequence: TGTGCCAGCAGTCCCCAGGGGACTAGCGCAAACGAGCAGTACTTC. It encodes CASSPQGTSANEQYF.

V and J are TRBV10-3 and TRBJ1-6, with 9 bases aligning to TRBD1. V trimming: 1 base; J trimming: 9 bases; junction bases outside the gene matches: 1. CDR3 length equals 14 residues. Germline V gene data show CDR1 as ENHRY and CDR2 as SYGVKD. As DNA, the CDR3 is TGTGCCATCAGTGAGTTGGGACAGGGTTCACCCCTCCACTTT. Its translation: CAISELGQGSPLHF.

This clone occurred a few times. The V call is TRBV11-1, the J call TRBJ2-1; 8 nucleotides line up with TRBD1. The CDR3 sequence is 15 residues long. Trimming took 5 bases from V and 0 from J; bases not matched to a gene: 3. CDR1 and CDR2 from the germline V gene are SGHAT and FQDESV (reference sequence). The CDR3 DNA follows: TGTGCCAGCAGCCTACAGGGGGTCTCCTACAATGAGCAGTTCTTC. Protein product: CASSLQGVSYNEQFF.

The CDR3 here is CASSPGASYEQYF. CDR3 coding DNA: TGTGCCAGCTCCCCTGGGGCTTCCTACGAGCAGTACTTC. The V call is TRBV18, the J call TRBJ2-7; D might be TRBD1 (5 bases). Looked up from germline, CDR1 is KGHSH and CDR2 is LQKENI. The CDR3 is made up of 13 amino acids. Deletions cut 6 bases from V and 1 base from J, with 10 bases between.

The genes are TRBV18 and TRBJ2-5, with 10 nucleotides matching TRBD1. V shed 3 bases and J 5 bases; nucleotides not matched to a gene: 3. The CDR3 covers 14 residues. CDR1 is KGHSH and CDR2 is LQKENI in the germline V gene. For the CDR3, the DNA is TGTGCCAGCTCACCGACAGGGGGCGGGGAGACCCAGTACTTC. This codes for CASSPTGGGETQYF.

V is TRBV7-9 and J is TRBJ2-7; no definite D call. Germline CDR1 SEHNR, CDR2 FQNEAQ (reference sequence). The V end was cut by 6 bases, the J end by 0 bases, with 9 bases between. This CDR3 has 13 amino acids. CDR3 sequence (DNA): TGTGCCAGCAGTTTCGCTAGCTCCTACGAGCAGTACTTC. It yields the protein CASSFASSYEQYF.

This clone was observed a single time. The genes are TRBV20-1 and TRBJ2-3; D remains ambiguous. V lost 3 bases, J lost 3 bases, and 10 bases lay in between. Per the germline V gene, CDR1 is DFQATT and CDR2 is SNEGSKA (reference sequence). CDR3 length: 13 residues. For the CDR3, the DNA is TGCAGTGCTAGTCCCGACTGGACAGATACGCAGTATTTT. This encodes CSASPDWTDTQYF.

V and J are TRBV18 and TRBJ2-5; D not certain. This CDR3 region has 14 residues. The ends were cut back, 0 bases at V and 4 bases at J, with 9 bases in the middle. Germline values: CDR1 KGHSH, CDR2 LQKENI. The CDR3 here is CASSPPPAGETQYF. The CDR3 region has the DNA TGTGCCAGCTCACCACCGCCAGCAGGAGAGACCCAGTACTTC.

The J gene is TRBJ2-3, the V gene TRBV4-2, with 10 bases matching TRBD2. The CDR3 loop spans 16 amino acids. Germline CDR1 LGHNA, CDR2 YNFKEQ. Unmatched junction bases numbered 4, after V lost 0 bases and J lost 4 bases. The DNA of the CDR3 is TGTGCCAGCAGCCAAGAGGCACTAGCGGGACCAGATACGCAGTATTTT. It specifies CASSQEALAGPDTQYF.

The chain couples TRBV29-1 to TRBJ1-4, with TRBD1 matching over 8 bases. The CDR3 runs 13 residues. CDR1 is SQVTM and CDR2 is ANQGSEA in the germline V gene. V shed 2 bases and J 8 bases; nucleotides not matched to a gene: 4. As DNA, the CDR3 is TGCAGCGTTGAACAGGGGGCTGAGGAAAAACTGTTTTTT. Its protein product is CSVEQGAEEKLFF.

The V call is TRBV12-1, the J call TRBJ2-6; the D call TRBD2 from the table was never checked on the DNA. TRBV12-1 constitutes a pseudogene. The CDR3 consists of 20 residues. The CDR3 coding sequence is TGTGCCAGCAGCTTTACCTGGGGGGCTGGGGGGGATCCTGGGGCCAACGTCCTGACTTTC. The encoded protein is CASSFTWGAGGDPGANVLTF.

This clone has only a few counts. CDR3 sequence reads: CASSLSGAPTDTQYF. The CDR3 nucleotides are TGCGCCAGCAGCCTTAGCGGGGCCCCCACAGATACGCAGTATTTT. The V and J genes are TRBV4-1 and TRBJ2-3; TRBD2 aligns across 8 bases. V lost 4 bases to trimming and J lost 2 bases; unmatched junction nucleotides: 5. CDR3 length equals 15 residues. Germline-derived CDR1 and CDR2 are MGHRA and YSYEKL.

The gene calls are TRBV5-5 and TRBJ2-3; no clear D gene. CDR3 size: 15 residues. V lost 2 bases and J lost 0, with 10 bases in between. CDR1 and CDR2 (germline): SGHKS, YYEKEE (reference sequence). The DNA for the CDR3 is TGTGCCAGCAGCTTAGCTCCCTCTAGCACAGATACGCAGTATTTT. The encoded protein is CASSLAPSSTDTQYF.

J is TRBJ2-5 and V is TRBV24-1, with D possibly being TRBD1 (6 bases). Germline V lookup: CDR1 KGHDR, CDR2 SFDVKD. CDR3 size: 12 residues. Trimming left V 6 bases short and J 2 bases short, with 6 bases between. Here the CDR3 DNA reads TGTGCCACCAGTAGGGGGCAAGAGACCCAGTACTTC. Its translation: CATSRGQETQYF.

The CDR3 reads CASSGTSGHNEQFF. Here the CDR3 DNA reads TGTGCCAGCAGCGGGACTAGCGGCCACAATGAGCAGTTCTTC. The V and J genes are TRBV27 and TRBJ2-1; the match to TRBD2 covers 11 bases. This CDR3 is built from 14 residues. The junction had 3 bases not matched to a gene; V was cut back by 6 bases and J by 5 bases. Per germline, CDR1 MNHEY and CDR2 SMNVEV (reference sequence).

This chain uses TRBV7-9 with TRBJ2-1, with a possible D match to TRBD2 (6 bases). Germline CDR1 SEHNR, CDR2 FQNEAQ (reference sequence). There are 15 residues in the CDR3. V lost 4 bases to trimming and J lost 7 bases, with 17 bases between them. In nucleotides, the CDR3 is TGTGCCAGCAGCTCATCAGCGGGCCATCGTAATGAGCAGTTCTTC. Translating it yields CASSSSAGHRNEQFF.

This chain links TRBV4-2 with TRBJ2-5; 7 positions agree with TRBD1. This CDR3 comprises 14 residues. V trimming: 4 bases; J trimming: 3 bases; junction bases outside the gene matches: 5. Germline V gene lookup returns CDR1 LGHNA and CDR2 YNFKEQ. The CDR3 DNA is TGTGCCAGCAGCCCAGAGGGGGCGGAAGAGACCCAGTACTTC. Its protein is CASSPEGAEETQYF.

This clone was recorded a few times. The chain uses TRBV30 and TRBJ1-1; 9 positions match TRBD1. This CDR3 is built from 12 residues. CDR1 GTSNPN and CDR2 SVGIG come from the germline V gene (reference sequence). CDR3 sequence: CARDREGTEAFF. DNA of the CDR3: TGTGCTCGGGACAGGGAGGGGACTGAAGCTTTCTTT.

This clone was counted a few times. The chain carries TRBV20-1 and TRBJ2-7; weak D call: TRBD1 (6 bases). Trimming left V 3 bases short and J 3 bases short, with 18 bases between. The CDR3 consists of 15 residues. Germline V gives CDR1 DFQATT, CDR2 SNEGSKA (reference sequence). The CDR3 reads CSASPIGDISYEQYF. The CDR3 DNA sequence: TGCAGTGCTAGTCCAATCGGGGACATTAGCTACGAGCAGTACTTC.

This chain uses TRBV9 with TRBJ2-7, with 7 bases aligning to TRBD2. Germline V gene sequence: CDR1 SGDLS, CDR2 YYNGEE. The CDR3 covers 14 residues. The V and J ends lost 2 bases and 3 bases, in that order; junction bases with no gene match: 5. The chain's CDR3 is CASSVAGDGYEQYF. In nucleotides, the CDR3 is TGTGCCAGCAGCGTTGCGGGGGACGGCTACGAGCAGTACTTC.

The chain combines TRBV15 with TRBJ2-7, with TRBD1 identical over 10 bases. The CDR3 totals 15 residues. The J segment lost 6 bases and the V segment lost 1 base, leaving 6 bases of the junction unmatched. CDR1 LNHNV and CDR2 YYDKDF come from the germline V gene (reference sequence). CDR3 sequence reads: CATSRARDRGSEQYF. CDR3 DNA: TGTGCCACCAGCAGAGCCCGGGACAGGGGCTCCGAGCAGTACTTC.

This chain joins TRBV21-1 and TRBJ1-5; TRBD1 is taken as the D call from the table, unchecked against the DNA. TRBV21-1 is labeled a pseudogene. The CDR3 length is 14 residues. CDR3 amino acids: CASSKYSQATYQHF. Written as DNA, the CDR3 is TGTGCCAGCAGCAAGTACTCACAGGCTACTTACCAGCATTTT.